Listed here are 22 T cell receptor beta chains from one sample, sequenced in a study of somatic mutations in cytotoxic T cells in rheumatoid arthritis. Method: immunoSEQ multiplex PCR; TCRdb's copy keeps in-frame clones and lacks some. This table holds 16,000 or so clones, roughly 79% found once. The sequenced sample consisted of CD8+ T cells sorted from blood. The origin of the receptors is an adult with rheumatoid arthritis.

The chain recombines TRBV7-9 with TRBJ1-2; tentative D call: TRBD1 (6 bases). Trimming cost V 6 bases and J 2 bases, with 10 bases left between them. The CDR3 sequence is 13 residues long. CDR1 SEHNR and CDR2 FQNEAQ come from the germline V gene (reference sequence). The CDR3 DNA reads TGTGCCAGCAGTCTTGGGGGCAACTATGGCTACACCTTC. Translating gives CASSLGGNYGYTF. The complete variable domain, with remaining parts taken from reference TRBV7-9 and TRBJ1-2, reads DTGVSQNPRHKITKRGQNVTFRCDPISEHNRLYWYRQTLGQGPEFLTYFQNEAQLEKSRLLSDRFSAERPKGSFSTLEIQRTEQGDSAMYLCASSLGGNYGYTFGSGTRLTVV.

This clone was observed a handful of times. The chain uses TRBV4-1 and TRBJ2-3; 9 bases align to TRBD2. Germline CDR1 is MGHRA and CDR2 is YSYEKL. V trimming: 3 bases; J trimming: 4 bases; junction bases outside the gene matches: 8. The CDR3 loop spans 16 amino acids. The CDR3 coding sequence is TGCGCCAGCAGCCAGTCGGTAGCGGGAGTCTCAGATACGCAGTATTTT. Protein sequence: CASSQSVAGVSDTQYF.

V usage is TRBV9 and J usage is TRBJ2-1; unclear D gene. The V gene lost 0 bases and the J gene lost 5 bases, with 6 bases spanning the gap. Germline CDR1 and CDR2: SGDLS and YYNGEE. This CDR3 contains 13 residues. In DNA form, the CDR3 reads TGTGCCAGCAGCGTAGTCGAGAACAATGAGCAGTTCTTC. This sequence encodes CASSVVENNEQFF.

By sample fraction, this clone is medium-sized. This rearrangement joins TRBV20-1 to TRBJ2-1; unclear D gene. The V gene's germline CDR1 is DFQATT and CDR2 SNEGSKA (reference sequence). V was cut by 3 bases and J by 9 bases, with 6 bases left in between. The length of the CDR3 is 10 residues. Here the CDR3 reads CSASYPEQFF. In DNA, the CDR3 is TGCAGTGCTAGTTATCCTGAGCAGTTCTTC.

J is TRBJ2-1 and V is TRBV27, with D possibly being TRBD1 (5 bases). The CDR3 has 15 residues. V shed 3 bases and J shed 2 bases, with 11 bases lying between them. Looked up from germline, CDR1 is MNHEY and CDR2 is SMNVEV (reference sequence). The CDR3, as DNA: TGTGCCAGCAGTTTCAGGACATCAGCCTACAATGAGCAGTTCTTC. This gives the protein CASSFRTSAYNEQFF.

This clone is labeled as medium-sized. The gene calls are TRBV19 and TRBJ1-1; weak D call: TRBD1 (6 bases). Trimming removed 0 bases at V and 4 bases at J, with 12 bases between. The V gene's germline CDR1 is LNHDA and CDR2 SQIVND (reference sequence). The CDR3 sequence is 15 residues long. The CDR3 coding sequence is TGTGCCAGTAGTATAGATTGGAGGGGGGGCACTGAAGCTTTCTTT. Encoded protein: CASSIDWRGGTEAFF.

V usage is TRBV29-1 and J usage is TRBJ2-5, with 7 bases identical to TRBD2. Germline loops: CDR1 SQVTM, CDR2 ANQGSEA. The CDR3 extends over 13 amino acids. J was trimmed by 0 bases and V by 3 bases; bases with no gene match: 1. DNA for the CDR3: TGCAGCGTTGATCGGGAGGACCAAGAGACCCAGTACTTC. It translates to CSVDREDQETQYF.

The V and J genes are TRBV28 and TRBJ2-7; D may be TRBD1 (6 bases). There are 19 residues in the CDR3. The germline V gene has CDR1 MDHEN and CDR2 SYDVKM. Trimming left V 6 bases short and J 0 bases short, with 27 bases between. DNA for the CDR3: TGTGCCAGCAGCCCCCCCGGGCCAGGGGCCGATGTAAGCTCCTACGAGCAGTACTTC. Protein product: CASSPPGPGADVSSYEQYF.

This clone has a handful of counts. The rearrangement uses TRBV29-1 and TRBJ2-3; no reliable D call. Germline CDR1 is SQVTM and CDR2 is ANQGSEA. This CDR3 contains 15 residues. V was pared by 5 bases and J by 0 bases, with 15 bases between. Here the CDR3 DNA reads TGCAGCGTTCCCTCCATGACCTCTAGCACAGATACGCAGTATTTT. It yields the protein CSVPSMTSSTDTQYF.

The chain has TRBV27 and TRBJ2-2; 7 nucleotides line up with TRBD2. From germline, CDR1 is MNHEY and CDR2 SMNVEV (reference sequence). The CDR3 runs 17 residues. With 5 bases clipped from V and 4 bases from J, the junction kept 13 bases outside the gene matches. The CDR3 spells CASSPPPRERGTGELFF. The DNA of the CDR3 is TGTGCCAGCAGTCCCCCTCCGCGGGAGAGGGGCACCGGGGAGCTGTTTTTT.

The chain links TRBV29-1 to TRBJ2-7, with 8 bases that match TRBD2. The V gene's germline CDR1 is SQVTM and CDR2 ANQGSEA. V lost 4 bases, J lost 4 bases, and 3 bases stayed unmatched. The CDR3 consists of 12 residues. CDR3: CSVVAGIYEQYF. CDR3 DNA: TGCAGCGTTGTAGCGGGAATTTACGAGCAGTACTTC.

The chain links TRBV6-4 to TRBJ2-2; 7 bases line up with TRBD1. The CDR3 runs to 14 residues. Per the germline V gene, CDR1 is MRHNA and CDR2 is SNTAGT. Losses at the gene ends were 6 bases for V and 5 bases for J; bases not matched to a gene: 6. This CDR3 reads CASSPGTDTGELFF. CDR3 nucleotide sequence: TGTGCCAGCAGCCCCGGGACAGATACCGGGGAGCTGTTTTTT.

The chain has TRBV4-3 and TRBJ2-3; 10 positions agree with TRBD2. The ends lost 3 bases at V and 4 bases at J; junction bases unmatched: 13. CDR1 is LGHNA and CDR2 is YSLEER in the germline V gene. The CDR3 contains 18 residues. CDR3 sequence reads: CASSQSPKREGGADTQYF. The DNA of the CDR3 is TGCGCCAGCAGCCAGAGCCCAAAGCGGGAGGGCGGTGCAGATACGCAGTATTTT.

This sequence joins TRBV5-5 and TRBJ2-1; D remains unclear. The V and J ends lost 0 bases and 2 bases respectively, with 9 bases between them. The CDR3 totals 15 residues. CDR1 SGHKS and CDR2 YYEKEE come from the germline V gene (reference sequence). The CDR3 spells CASSLGESPYNEQFF. The CDR3 DNA reads as TGTGCCAGCAGCTTGGGAGAGTCCCCCTACAATGAGCAGTTCTTC.

A few counts support this clone. The chain has TRBV7-6 and TRBJ1-5, with D maybe TRBD1 (5 bases). Germline V gene sequence: CDR1 SGHVS, CDR2 FNYEAQ. This CDR3 is built from 15 residues. Trimming left V 1 base short and J 6 bases short, with 13 bases between. The CDR3 reads CASSLGEGPGQPQHF. CDR3 coding DNA: TGTGCCAGCAGCTTAGGAGAGGGGCCTGGTCAGCCCCAGCATTTT.

This clone was found once. The chain joins TRBV5-5 to TRBJ1-1, with 8 bases lining up with TRBD1. The CDR3 covers 14 residues. Germline V CDR1 and CDR2: SGHKS, YYEKEE (reference sequence). Germline trimming cut 4 bases from V and 3 bases from J; bases unmatched to any gene: 5. Here the CDR3 reads CASSQDRAYTEAFF. The CDR3, as DNA: TGTGCCAGCAGCCAGGACAGGGCCTACACTGAAGCTTTCTTT.

V usage is TRBV25-1 and J usage is TRBJ2-2; D is unclear. This CDR3 region has 15 residues. Germline V gene data show CDR1 as MGHDK and CDR2 as SYGVNS. With 3 bases removed from V and 1 base from J, the gap between germline ends came to 9 bases. The CDR3 DNA sequence: TGTGCCAGCAGTGAGTACGGAAAGAACACCGGGGAGCTGTTTTTT. It specifies CASSEYGKNTGELFF.

This clone showed up just once. J is TRBJ1-1 and V is TRBV9, with 7 bases lining up with TRBD1. The length of the CDR3 is 15 residues. Germline-derived CDR1 and CDR2 are SGDLS and YYNGEE. V dropped 4 bases and J dropped 3; count of bases not matched to a gene: 9. Here the CDR3 DNA reads TGTGCCAGCAGCACTCGACAGGGCGAGGACACTGAAGCTTTCTTT. Amino acid sequence: CASSTRQGEDTEAFF.

This chain joins TRBV4-1 and TRBJ1-5, with D hard to call. The CDR3 runs 12 residues. CDR1 and CDR2 (germline): MGHRA, YSYEKL. Trimming left V 4 bases short and J 4 bases short, with 5 bases between. Here the CDR3 DNA reads TGCGCCAGCAGCCGAGGGAATCAGCCCCAGCATTTT. Its protein is CASSRGNQPQHF.

The V gene is TRBV19, the J gene TRBJ1-1; D remains ambiguous. Germline V gives CDR1 LNHDA, CDR2 SQIVND (reference sequence). The CDR3 runs to 11 residues. V was trimmed by 6 bases and J by 1 base, leaving 3 bases between them. The DNA of the CDR3 is TGTGCCAGTAGGAGGAACACTGAAGCTTTCTTT. Its protein is CASRRNTEAFF.

This clone was seen a single time. The chain joins TRBV27 to TRBJ2-7; possible D gene TRBD1, 6 bases. This CDR3 spans 18 amino acids. The V and J ends lost 4 bases and 1 base respectively, with 23 bases between them. Per the germline V gene, CDR1 is MNHEY and CDR2 is SMNVEV (reference sequence). As DNA, the CDR3 is TGTGCCAGCAGTTCGGGACAACCCCTAGAGGTCGGGTCCTACGAGCAGTACTTC. Protein product: CASSSGQPLEVGSYEQYF.

The chain combines TRBV4-3 with TRBJ1-1, with D possibly being TRBD1 (6 bases). The CDR3 runs to 14 residues. Germline values: CDR1 LGHNA, CDR2 YSLEER. Deletions cut 2 bases from V and 2 bases from J, with 9 bases between. CDR3 amino acids: CASSQYRVNTEAFF. The DNA for the CDR3 is TGCGCCAGCAGCCAATACAGGGTAAACACTGAAGCTTTCTTT.